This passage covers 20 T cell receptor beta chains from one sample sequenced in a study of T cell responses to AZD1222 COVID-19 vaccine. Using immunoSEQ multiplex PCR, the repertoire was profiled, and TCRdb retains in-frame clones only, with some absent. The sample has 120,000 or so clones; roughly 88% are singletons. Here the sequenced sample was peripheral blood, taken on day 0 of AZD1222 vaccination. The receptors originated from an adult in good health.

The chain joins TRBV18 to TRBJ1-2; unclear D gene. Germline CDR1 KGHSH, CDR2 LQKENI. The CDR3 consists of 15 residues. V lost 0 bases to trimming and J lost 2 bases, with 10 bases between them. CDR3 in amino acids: CASSPPSTDNYGYTF. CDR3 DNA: TGTGCCAGCTCACCACCGTCCACGGACAACTATGGCTACACCTTC.

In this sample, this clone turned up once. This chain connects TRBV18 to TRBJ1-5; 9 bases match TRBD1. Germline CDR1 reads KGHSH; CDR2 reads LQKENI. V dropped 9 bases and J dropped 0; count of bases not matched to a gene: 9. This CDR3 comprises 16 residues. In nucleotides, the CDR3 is TGTGCCAGTTCTGGGACAGGGACGCATAGCAATCAGCCCCAGCATTTT. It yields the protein CASSGTGTHSNQPQHF.

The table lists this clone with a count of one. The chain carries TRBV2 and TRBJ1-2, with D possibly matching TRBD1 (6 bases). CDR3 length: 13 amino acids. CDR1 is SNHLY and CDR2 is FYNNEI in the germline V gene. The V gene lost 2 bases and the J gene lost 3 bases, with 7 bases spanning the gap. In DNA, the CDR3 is TGTGCCAGCAGTGAACGACAGGACTATGGCTACACCTTC. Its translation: CASSERQDYGYTF.

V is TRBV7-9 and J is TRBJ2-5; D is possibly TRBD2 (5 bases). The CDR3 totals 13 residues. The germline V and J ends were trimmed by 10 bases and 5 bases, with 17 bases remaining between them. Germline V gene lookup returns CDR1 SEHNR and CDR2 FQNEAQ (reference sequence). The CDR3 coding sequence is TGTGCCATCCAAGGACGTGGGGAGGAGACCCAGTACTTC. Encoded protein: CAIQGRGEETQYF. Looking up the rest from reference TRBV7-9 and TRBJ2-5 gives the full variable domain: DTGVSQNPRHKITKRGQNVTFRCDPISEHNRLYWYRQTLGQGPEFLTYFQNEAQLEKSRLLSDRFSAERPKGSFSTLEIQRTEQGDSAMYLCAIQGRGEETQYFGPGTRLLVL.

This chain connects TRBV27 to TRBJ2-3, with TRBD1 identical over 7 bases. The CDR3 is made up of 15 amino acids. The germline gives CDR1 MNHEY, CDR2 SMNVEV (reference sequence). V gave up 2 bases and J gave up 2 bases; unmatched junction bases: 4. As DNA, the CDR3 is TGTGCCAGCAGTTTAGAGGGGGCGAACACAGATACGCAGTATTTT. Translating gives CASSLEGANTDTQYF.

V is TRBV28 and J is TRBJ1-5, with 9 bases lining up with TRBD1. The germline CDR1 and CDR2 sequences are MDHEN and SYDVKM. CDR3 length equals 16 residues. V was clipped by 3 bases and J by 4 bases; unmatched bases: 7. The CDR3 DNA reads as TGTGCCAGCAGTTTGGGACAGGGCACACTAAATCAGCCCCAGCATTTT. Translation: CASSLGQGTLNQPQHF.

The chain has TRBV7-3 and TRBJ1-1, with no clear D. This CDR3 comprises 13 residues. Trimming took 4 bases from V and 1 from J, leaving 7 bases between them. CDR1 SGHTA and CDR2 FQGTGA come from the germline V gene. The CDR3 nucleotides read TGTGCCAGCAGCTCTGTGGAGAACACTGAAGCTTTCTTT. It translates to CASSSVENTEAFF.

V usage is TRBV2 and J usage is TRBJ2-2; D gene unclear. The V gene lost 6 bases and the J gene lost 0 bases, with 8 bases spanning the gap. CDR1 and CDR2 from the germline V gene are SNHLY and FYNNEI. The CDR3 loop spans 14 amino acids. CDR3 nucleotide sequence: TGTGCCAGCAGCCGGGCCACGAACACCGGGGAGCTGTTTTTT. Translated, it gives CASSRATNTGELFF. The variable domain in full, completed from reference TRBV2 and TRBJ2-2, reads EPEVTQTPSHQVTQMGQEVILRCVPISNHLYFYWYRQILGQKVEFLVSFYNNEISEKSEIFDDQFSVERPDGSNFTLKIRSTKLEDSAMYFCASSRATNTGELFFGEGSRLTVL.

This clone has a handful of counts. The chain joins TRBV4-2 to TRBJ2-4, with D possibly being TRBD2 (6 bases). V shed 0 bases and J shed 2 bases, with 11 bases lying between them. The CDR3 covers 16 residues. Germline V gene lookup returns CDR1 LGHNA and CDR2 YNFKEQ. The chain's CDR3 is CASSQEAGTSKNIQYF. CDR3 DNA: TGTGCCAGCAGCCAAGAGGCGGGGACTTCCAAAAACATTCAGTACTTC.

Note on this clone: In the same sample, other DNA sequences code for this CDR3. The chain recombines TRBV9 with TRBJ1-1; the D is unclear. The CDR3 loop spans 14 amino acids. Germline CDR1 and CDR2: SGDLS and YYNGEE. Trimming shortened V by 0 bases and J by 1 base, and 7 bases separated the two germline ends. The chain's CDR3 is CASSVGPGNTEAFF. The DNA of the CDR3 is TGTGCCAGCAGCGTAGGCCCAGGGAACACTGAAGCTTTCTTT.

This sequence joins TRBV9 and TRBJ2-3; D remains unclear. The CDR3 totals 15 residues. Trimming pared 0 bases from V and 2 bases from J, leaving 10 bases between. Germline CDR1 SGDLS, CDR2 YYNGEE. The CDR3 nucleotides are TGTGCCAGCAGCGTAGGACTTTCATCCACAGATACGCAGTATTTT. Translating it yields CASSVGLSSTDTQYF.

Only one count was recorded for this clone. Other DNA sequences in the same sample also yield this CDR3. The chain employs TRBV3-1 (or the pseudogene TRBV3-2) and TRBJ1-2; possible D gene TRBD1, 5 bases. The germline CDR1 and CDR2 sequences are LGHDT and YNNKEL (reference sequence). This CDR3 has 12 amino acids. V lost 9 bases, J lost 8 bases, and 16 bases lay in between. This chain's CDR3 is CASTSAGLGYTF. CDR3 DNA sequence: TGTGCCAGTACCAGTGCAGGGCTAGGCTACACCTTC.

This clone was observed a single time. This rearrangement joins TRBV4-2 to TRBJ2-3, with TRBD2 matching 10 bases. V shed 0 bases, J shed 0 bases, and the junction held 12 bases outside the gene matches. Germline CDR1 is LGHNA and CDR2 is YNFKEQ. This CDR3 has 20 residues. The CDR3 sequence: CASSQEGRSGGGLSTDTQYF. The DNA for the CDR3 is TGTGCCAGCAGCCAAGAGGGGAGGAGCGGGGGGGGACTTAGCACAGATACGCAGTATTTT.

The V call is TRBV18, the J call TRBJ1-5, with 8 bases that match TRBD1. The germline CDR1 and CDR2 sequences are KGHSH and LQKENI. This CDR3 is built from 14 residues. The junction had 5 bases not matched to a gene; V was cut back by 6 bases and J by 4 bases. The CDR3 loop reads CASSPDRGNQPQHF. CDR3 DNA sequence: TGTGCCAGCTCCCCCGACAGGGGTAATCAGCCCCAGCATTTT.

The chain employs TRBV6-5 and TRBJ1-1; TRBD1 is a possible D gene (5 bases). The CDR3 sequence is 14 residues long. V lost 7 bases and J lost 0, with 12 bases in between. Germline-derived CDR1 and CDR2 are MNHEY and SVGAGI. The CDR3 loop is CASKGQGMNTEAFF. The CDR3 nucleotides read TGTGCCAGCAAGGGGCAGGGTATGAACACTGAAGCTTTCTTT.

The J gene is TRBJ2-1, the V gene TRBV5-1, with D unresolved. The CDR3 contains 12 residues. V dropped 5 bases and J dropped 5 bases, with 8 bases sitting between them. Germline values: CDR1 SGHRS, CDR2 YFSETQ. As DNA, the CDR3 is TGCGCCAGCAGGGTTCAGAACAATGAGCAGTTCTTC. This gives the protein CASRVQNNEQFF.

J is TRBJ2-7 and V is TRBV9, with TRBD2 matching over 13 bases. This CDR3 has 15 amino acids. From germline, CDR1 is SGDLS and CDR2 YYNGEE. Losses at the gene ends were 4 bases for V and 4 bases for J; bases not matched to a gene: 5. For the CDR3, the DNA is TGTGCCAGCAGCCCAGGGACTAGCGGGGTTTACGAGCAGTACTTC. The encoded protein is CASSPGTSGVYEQYF.

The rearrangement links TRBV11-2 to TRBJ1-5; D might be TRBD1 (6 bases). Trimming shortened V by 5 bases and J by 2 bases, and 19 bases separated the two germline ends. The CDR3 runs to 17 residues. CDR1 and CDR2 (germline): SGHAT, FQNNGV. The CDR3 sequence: CASSRGTGSLGNQPQHF. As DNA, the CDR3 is TGTGCCAGCAGCCGGGGTACAGGGAGCTTGGGCAATCAGCCCCAGCATTTT. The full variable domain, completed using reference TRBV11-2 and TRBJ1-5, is EAGVAQSPRYKIIEKRQSVAFWCNPISGHATLYWYQQILGQGPKLLIQFQNNGVVDDSQLPKDRFSAERLKGVDSTLKIQPAKLEDSAVYLCASSRGTGSLGNQPQHFGDGTRLSIL.

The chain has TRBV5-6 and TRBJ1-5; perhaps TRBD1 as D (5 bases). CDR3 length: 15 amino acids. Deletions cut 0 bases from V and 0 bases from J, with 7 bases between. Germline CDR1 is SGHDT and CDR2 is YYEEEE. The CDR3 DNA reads TGTGCCAGCAGCTTGGGACAGTTTAGCAATCAGCCCCAGCATTTT. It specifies CASSLGQFSNQPQHF.

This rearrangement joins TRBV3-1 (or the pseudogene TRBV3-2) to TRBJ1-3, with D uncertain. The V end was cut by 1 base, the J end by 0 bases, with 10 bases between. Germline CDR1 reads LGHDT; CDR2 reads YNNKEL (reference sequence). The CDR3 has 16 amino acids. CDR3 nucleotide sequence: TGTGCCAGCAGCCAAGGGATAGGAAGCTCTGGAAACACCATATATTTT. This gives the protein CASSQGIGSSGNTIYF.